The T cell receptor (beta chain) described here comes from a study of identical twins. Study observations and caveats: A lower insertion count was a feature of abundant cord blood beta clonotypes, with no such feature in memory repertoires.

Carrying unique molecular identifiers, the cDNA also gained a universal primer site through template switching. TCRdb re-called the 5' RACE reads with MiXCR, one entry per CDR3 protein. Found here are 250,000 or so distinct CDR3 sequences, approximately 7% of them singletons; the top ten hold 3% to 4%. To note about this clonotype: Its antigen is as yet unknown.

The germline V gene has CDR1 MGHRA and CDR2 YSYEKL. Trimming shortened V by 0 bases and J by 0 bases, and 9 bases separated the two germline ends. The length of the CDR3 is 15 residues. Healthy Caucasians made up all donors. The sample also formed part of further work on yellow fever vaccine responses in identical twins.

This sequence was found in a woman between 18 and 30 years old in good health. The genes are TRBV4-1 and TRBJ2-7; D possibly corresponds to TRBD1 (5 bases). The source material was memory (CD45RO+) T cells sorted from blood. This CDR3 reads CASSQEDSYSYEQYF. For the CDR3, the DNA is TGCGCCAGCAGCCAAGAAGACAGCTACTCCTACGAGCAGTACTTC.